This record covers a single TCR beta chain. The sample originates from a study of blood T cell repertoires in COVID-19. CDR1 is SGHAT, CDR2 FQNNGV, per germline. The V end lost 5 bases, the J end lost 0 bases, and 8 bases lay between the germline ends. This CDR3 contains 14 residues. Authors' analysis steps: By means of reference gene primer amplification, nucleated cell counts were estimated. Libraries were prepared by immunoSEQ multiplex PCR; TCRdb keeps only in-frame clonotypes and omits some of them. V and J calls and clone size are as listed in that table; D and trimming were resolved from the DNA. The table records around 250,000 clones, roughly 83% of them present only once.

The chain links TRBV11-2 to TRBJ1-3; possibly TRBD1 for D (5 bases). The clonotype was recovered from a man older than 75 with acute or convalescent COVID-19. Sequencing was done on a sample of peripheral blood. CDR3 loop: CASSRQLSGNTIYF. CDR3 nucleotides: TGTGCCAGCAGCCGACAGCTCTCTGGAAACACCATATATTTT.